The clone carrying this T cell receptor beta chain was seen more than once but under ten times. Its cognate antigen is unknown. This entry belongs to a study of blood T cells in healthy people across ages. General observations from the study: Underestimates were what the diversity estimates from one million T cells were considered to be. Higher diversity and more naive CD4+ cells were features of long-lived donors, compared to aged donors.

Using a J-beta primer mix together with a sample-barcoded 5' primer, a second PCR was run for roughly 7 to 11 cycles. TCRdb redid the calling of the 5' RACE reads with MiXCR, one entry per CDR3 protein. The profile shows roughly 680,000 distinct CDR3 sequences, 20% to 25% of them singletons. Trimming pared 0 bases from V and 4 bases from J, leaving 7 bases between. Germline CDR1 and CDR2: SGHRS and YFSETQ. This CDR3 has 13 residues. This receptor was obtained from a man in his 70s in good health. Sequencing was done on a sample of blood. J is TRBJ2-5 and V is TRBV5-1; D call uncertain. The CDR3 spells CASSLDGVETQYF. CDR3 bases: TGCGCCAGCAGCTTGGATGGCGTAGAGACCCAGTACTTC.